This is a list of T cell receptor beta chains from one sample in a study of CD4 and CD8 cells across lung adenocarcinoma regions. One entry per CDR3 protein, called by TCRdb with MiXCR from the PCR reads. The sample lists 7,500 to 10,000 distinct CDR3 sequences, about 45% occurring once. Sequenced sample: CD4+ T cells from the margin of a lung tumor. These receptors were taken from a female donor with lung adenocarcinoma. The CD4 and CD8 labels of this study may be unreliable. Both conserved end residues are part of each CDR3. The D gene is left open where the match is weak. Clone size, where shown, is once, few, many, or a class for clones that have expanded.

CDR3 DNA: TGCGCCAGCAGTCAACTAGCGGGAGGAGTTCCCTCCTACAATGAGCAGTTCTTC; CDR3 protein: CASSQLAGGVPSYNEQFF; V gene: TRBV23-1; D gene: TRBD2; clone size: few; J gene: TRBJ2-1
CDR3 DNA: TGTGCCAGCATCCCCCTCGATCGGTCAAGCTACTACGAGCAGTACTTC; CDR3 protein: CASIPLDRSSYYEQYF; V gene: TRBV6-1; D gene: .; clone size: once; J gene: TRBJ2-7
CDR3 DNA: TGCCCCAGCACGGAGCGGGGAGGCCAAAACATTCAGTATTTT; CDR3 protein: CPSTERGGQNIQYF; V gene: TRBV6-8; D gene: TRBD2; clone size: once; J gene: TRBJ2-3
CDR3 DNA: TGTGCCAGCAGTAACCACAGCACCGGGGCGCAGTTTTTT; CDR3 protein: CASSNHSTGAQFF; V gene: TRBV6-5; D gene: .; clone size: .; J gene: TRBJ2-1
CDR3 DNA: TGTGCCAGCAGTTTATCGTATCGGCAGTCCGGCTACACCTTC; CDR3 protein: CASSLSYRQSGYTF; V gene: TRBV27; D gene: .; clone size: many; J gene: TRBJ1-2
CDR3 DNA: TGTGCCAGCAGTTACGGGTATATCGGCACTGAAGCTTTCTTT; CDR3 protein: CASSYGYIGTEAFF; V gene: TRBV6-5; D gene: .; clone size: .; J gene: TRBJ1-1
CDR3 DNA: TGCGCCAGCAGCCCGGGCGCGGGACTCGCGGGCGGAGGGACAGAGACCCAGTACTTC; CDR3 protein: CASSPGAGLAGGGTETQYF; V gene: TRBV4-1; D gene: .; clone size: .; J gene: TRBJ2-5
CDR3 DNA: TGTGCCAGCAGCTCGCTAGAGGCTTGGGACCTCTATGGCTACACCTTC; CDR3 protein: CASSSLEAWDLYGYTF; V gene: TRBV7-2; D gene: .; clone size: .; J gene: TRBJ1-2
CDR3 DNA: TGTGCCAGCAGCCCCGCGGGGACCCAGGCGAGGGAGCAGTTCTTC; CDR3 protein: CASSPAGTQAREQFF; V gene: TRBV14; D gene: .; clone size: few; J gene: TRBJ2-1
CDR3 DNA: TGTGCCAGCAGTCTACGGTTACTTGACGTTCAGTACTTC; CDR3 protein: CASSLRLLDVQYF; V gene: TRBV27; D gene: .; clone size: .; J gene: TRBJ2-4
CDR3 DNA: TGTGCCAGCAGTGGCGGAATGGGGAATAATTCACCCCTCCACTTT; CDR3 protein: CASSGGMGNNSPLHF; V gene: TRBV6-1; D gene: .; clone size: many; J gene: TRBJ1-6
CDR3 DNA: TGTGCCAGCAGCGAATTCTACGAGCAGTACTTC; CDR3 protein: CASSEFYEQYF; V gene: TRBV6-2/TRBV6-3; D gene: .; clone size: many; J gene: TRBJ2-7
CDR3 DNA: TGTGCCAGCAGTTTGGACGGCCTCGGGGATACGCAGTATTTT; CDR3 protein: CASSLDGLGDTQYF; V gene: TRBV27; D gene: .; clone size: .; J gene: TRBJ2-3
CDR3 DNA: TGTGCCAGCGGACTCCGGGAGAACACTGAAGCTTTCTTT; CDR3 protein: CASGLRENTEAFF; V gene: TRBV27; D gene: .; clone size: .; J gene: TRBJ1-1
CDR3 DNA: TGTGCCAGCGGGTACATGGGGACGAGTGAAAAACTGTTTTTT; CDR3 protein: CASGYMGTSEKLFF; V gene: TRBV27; D gene: .; clone size: .; J gene: TRBJ1-4
CDR3 DNA: TGTGCCAGCAACCGGGACAGGGGGCGCTACGAGCAGTACTTC; CDR3 protein: CASNRDRGRYEQYF; V gene: TRBV6-1; D gene: TRBD1; clone size: many; J gene: TRBJ2-7
CDR3 DNA: TGTGCCAGCATCTCGGATCCGGGAGCCAAAGATACGCAGTACTTT; CDR3 protein: CASISDPGAKDTQYF; V gene: TRBV7-2; D gene: .; clone size: .; J gene: TRBJ2-3